The source of this TCR beta chain is a study of molecular identifiers for immune sequencing clone quantification. Whole-study results and caveats: Whereas clones above 20 RNA copies held under 1% of naive-cell molecules, they held over 97% of effector molecules.

This clonotype was observed many times. Its antigen remains unidentified. Sorting recovered naive CD8 T cells on a CD8+CD4-CCR7+CD45RA+ profile. Germline CDR1 is LNHDA and CDR2 is SQIVND (reference sequence). The CDR3 has 13 residues. The V gene lost 7 bases and the J gene lost 8 bases, with 17 bases spanning the gap. The authors built bulk TCR libraries by previously described methods with listed TCR primers. MiXCR was run by TCRdb on the PCR reads, yielding one entry per CDR3 protein. There are a few hundred thousand distinct CDR3 sequences in the sample; roughly a quarter occur only once, and 0.65% to 0.75% lies in the top ten.

The sample comprised naive CD8+ T cells from blood, with Jurkat cell RNA spiked in. Subset: FACS-sorted CD8+CD4-CCR7+CD45RA+ naive T cells. The genes are TRBV19 and TRBJ1-2, with D tentatively TRBD1 (6 bases). The source is a human donor in good health. Some libraries in this study had Jurkat cell RNA spiked in. The CDR3 sequence is CASIGRGNWGYTF. DNA of the CDR3: TGTGCCAGTATCGGCAGGGGCAATTGGGGCTACACCTTC.